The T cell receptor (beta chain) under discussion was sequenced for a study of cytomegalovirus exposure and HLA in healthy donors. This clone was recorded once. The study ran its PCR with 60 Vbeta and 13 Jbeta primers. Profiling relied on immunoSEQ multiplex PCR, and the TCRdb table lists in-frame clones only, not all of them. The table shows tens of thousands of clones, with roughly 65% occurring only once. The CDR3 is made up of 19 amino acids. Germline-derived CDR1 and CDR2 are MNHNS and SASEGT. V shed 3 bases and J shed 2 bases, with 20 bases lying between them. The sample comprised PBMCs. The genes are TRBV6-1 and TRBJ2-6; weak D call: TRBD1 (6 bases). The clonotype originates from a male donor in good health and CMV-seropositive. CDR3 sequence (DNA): TGTGCCAGCAGTGAGAACTGGGCAGGGGTGAAAGCTGGGGCCAACGTCCTGACTTTC. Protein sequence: CASSENWAGVKAGANVLTF.